The sequence of this T cell receptor (beta chain) was determined in a study of blood T cells in healthy people across ages. Together with a sample-barcoded 5' primer, a J-beta primer mix was included in a second PCR lasting about 7 to 12 cycles. TCRdb independently ran MiXCR on the 5' RACE reads; one entry per CDR3 protein. This sample carries approximately 700,000 distinct CDR3 sequences, about a third of them seen once, and the ten largest clones take less than 20%. V was shortened by 2 bases and J by 7 bases, with 8 bases between the two germline ends. Germline V gene data show CDR1 as DFQATT and CDR2 as SNEGSKA (reference sequence). The CDR3 is 11 residues long.

Sequenced sample: blood. This chain connects TRBV20-1 to TRBJ1-1; D is ambiguous. The clonotype comes from a woman aged 80 or over in good health. The CDR3 protein is CSARSGIEAFF. CDR3 sequence (DNA): TGCAGTGCTAGATCCGGCATTGAAGCTTTCTTT.